This entry lists 8 T cell receptor beta chains sequenced from one sample in a study of T-cell reconstitution after alpha-beta-depleted transplantation in children. Using unique molecular identifiers, the investigators prepared the TCRbeta library. TCRdb ran MiXCR on the PCR reads and lists one entry per CDR3 protein. The sample lists nearly 250,000 distinct CDR3 sequences, under 9.5% seen once, with just under 6.5% in the top ten. This specimen was PBMCs, mostly from graft donor cells, taken 180 days after TCRalphabeta/CD19-depleted stem cell transplant. These receptors came from a male patient aged 10 to 17 who had a stem cell transplant for acute lymphoblastic leukemia, so the T cells may come from the graft donor.

This clonotype appeared many times. The chain couples TRBV5-6 to TRBJ2-7; possible D gene TRBD2, 5 bases. Germline V gives CDR1 SGHDT, CDR2 YYEEEE. The V end was cut by 0 bases, the J end by 2 bases, with 9 bases between. The CDR3 extends over 14 amino acids. The CDR3 nucleotides are TGTGCCAGCAGCTTGGTTGCGGGCACCTACGAGCAGTACTTC. Translated: CASSLVAGTYEQYF. Full variable domain (outside the CDR3, taken from reference TRBV5-6 and TRBJ2-7): DAGVTQSPTHLIKTRGQQVTLRCSPKSGHDTVSWYQQALGQGPQFIFQYYEEEERQRGNFPDRFSGHQFPNYSSELNVNALLLGDSALYLCASSLVAGTYEQYFGPGTRLTVT.

The chain recombines TRBV18 with TRBJ1-1; weak D call: TRBD1 (5 bases). The V end lost 3 bases, the J end lost 4 bases, and 9 bases lay between the germline ends. Germline lookup yields CDR1 KGHSH and CDR2 LQKENI. The CDR3 is made up of 13 amino acids. CDR3 sequence (DNA): TGTGCCAGCTCACCCTCCCAGGGCACTGAAGCTTTCTTT. It encodes CASSPSQGTEAFF.

At least ten counts were recorded for this clonotype. The genes are TRBV7-8 and TRBJ2-7; 7 bases match TRBD1. After removal of 5 bases from V and 8 bases from J, the junction contained 9 bases not matched to a gene. Germline CDR1 and CDR2: SGHVS and FQNEAQ. The CDR3 is 13 residues long. In DNA form, the CDR3 reads TGTGCCAGCAGCACCGGGACAGCTAAAAAGCAGTACTTC. As protein: CASSTGTAKKQYF.

Worth noting for this clonotype: This clone may be a read error of a much larger clone one base away. The V and J genes are TRBV5-1 and TRBJ2-1; the D is unclear. The CDR3 is 15 residues long. From germline, CDR1 is SGHRS and CDR2 YFSETQ. The ends were cut back, 0 bases at V and 10 bases at J, with 17 bases in the middle. The CDR3 protein is CASSLETGVLVEQFF. The CDR3 bases are TGCGCCAGCAGCTTGGAGACCGGAGTCCTAGTGGAGCAGTTCTTC.

This clonotype was observed at least ten times. This chain connects TRBV12-3 or TRBV12-4 to TRBJ1-6, with TRBD1 matching over 8 bases. V lost 4 bases and J lost 9; bases outside the gene matches: 5. CDR3 length equals 14 residues. CDR3 DNA: TGTGCCAGCAGTTGGACAGGGACTAGTTCACCCCTCCACTTT. The encoded protein is CASSWTGTSSPLHF.

This clonotype was found many times. This chain connects TRBV10-3 to TRBJ2-2; weak D call: TRBD1 (6 bases). This CDR3 comprises 16 residues. Looked up from germline, CDR1 is ENHRY and CDR2 is SYGVKD. The V end lost 2 bases, the J end lost 4 bases, and 14 bases lay between the germline ends. This CDR3 reads CAISEHRDPRTGELFF. The DNA for the CDR3 is TGTGCCATCAGTGAGCACAGGGACCCTCGCACCGGGGAGCTGTTTTTT.

This clonotype was observed a handful of times. This may arise from a read error, as a much more abundant clone is one base away. V is TRBV4-3 and J is TRBJ2-7, with D unresolved. V lost 2 bases to trimming and J lost 6 bases, with 14 bases between them. This CDR3 has 14 amino acids. The V gene's germline CDR1 is LGHNA and CDR2 YSLEER. The CDR3, as DNA: TGCGCCAGCAGCCAATTTGACACGGCAAGCGAGCAGTACTTC. This encodes CASSQFDTASEQYF.

This clonotype was recorded at least ten times. The chain links TRBV18 to TRBJ2-3; a weak D match, TRBD2 (5 bases). Trimming cost V 3 bases and J 3 bases, with 13 bases left between them. This CDR3 contains 15 residues. Germline CDR1 is KGHSH and CDR2 is LQKENI. Here the CDR3 DNA reads TGTGCCAGCTCACCTGGACGGGGATGGACAGATACGCAGTATTTT. Translation: CASSPGRGWTDTQYF. The full variable domain, in which reference TRBV18 and TRBJ2-3 provide the parts outside the CDR3, is NAGVMQNPRHLVRRRGQEARLRCSPMKGHSHVYWYRQLPEEGLKFMVYLQKENIIDESGMPKERFSAEFPKEGPSILRIQQVVRGDSAAYFCASSPGRGWTDTQYFGPGTRLTVL.